The clone carrying this TCR beta chain is a singleton in its sample. RNA amounts of 0.5 to 1 ug underwent reverse transcription with random hexamers. Across 54 Vbeta and 13 Jbeta, TCR beta CDR3 was amplified with immunoSEQ multiplex PCR. TCRdb reprocessed the immunoSEQ multiplex PCR reads with MiXCR, giving one entry per CDR3 protein. The sample lists some 160,000 distinct CDR3 sequences; around 95% were seen once. This entry comes from a study of CD8 T cells in Susac syndrome. From blood CD8+ and CD4+ T cells, the TCR beta chain was sequenced. Recently defined diagnostic criteria for definite or probable disease were fulfilled by Susac syndrome patients. The sequenced sample consisted of CD4+ T cells from PBMCs. The TCR originated in a human donor with Susac syndrome.

The CDR3 sequence: CASSSTTGAYGYTF. As DNA, the CDR3 is TGTGCCAGCAGCTCAACGACAGGGGCCTATGGCTACACCTTC. This chain uses TRBV7-2 with TRBJ1-2; 8 bases align to TRBD1. V shed 4 bases, J shed 4 bases, and the junction held 5 bases outside the gene matches. CDR1 is SGHTA, CDR2 FQGNSA, per germline. This CDR3 region has 14 residues.